Each of the 6 T cell receptor beta chains below was sequenced from the same sample in a study of response to subunit inactivated influenza vaccine. TCRdb re-derived calls from the RT-PCR reads in MiXCR, one entry per CDR3 protein. Among roughly 650,000 distinct CDR3 sequences listed, more than 15% were seen once. Sequenced material: PBMCs from blood, taken approximately 12 days after vaccination. The receptors were gathered from a man aged 50 to 59 who received an inactivated influenza vaccine.

This chain joins TRBV4-2 and TRBJ2-7; TRBD2 matches 8 bases. The length of the CDR3 is 16 residues. CDR1 is LGHNA, CDR2 YNFKEQ, per germline. J gave up 2 bases and V 3 bases, and 9 bases lay outside the gene matches. The CDR3 bases are TGTGCCAGCAGCCACCCCAGACTAGCGAAACCCTACGAGCAGTACTTC. Translating it yields CASSHPRLAKPYEQYF.

The V gene is TRBV7-2, the J gene TRBJ2-5, with unresolved D. V shed 5 bases and J shed 5 bases, with 15 bases lying between them. Germline V CDR1 and CDR2: SGHTA, FQGNSA. This CDR3 spans 14 amino acids. This chain's CDR3 is CASSPSGVRETQYF. The CDR3 DNA follows: TGTGCCAGCAGCCCTTCCGGAGTTAGGGAGACCCAGTACTTC.

A few counts support this clonotype. The chain's CDR3 is CSVELRESFQETQYF. CDR3 nucleotide sequence: TGCAGCGTTGAATTGCGGGAGAGTTTCCAAGAGACCCAGTACTTC. The chain is built from TRBV29-1 and TRBJ2-5; 7 nucleotides agree with TRBD2. CDR3 size: 15 residues. Trimming removed 2 bases from V and 1 base from J; junction bases left unmatched: 7. Germline V gene data show CDR1 as SQVTM and CDR2 as ANQGSEA.

This clonotype was observed a handful of times. The chain links TRBV5-1 to TRBJ2-5; 8 bases agree with TRBD1. CDR1 is SGHRS, CDR2 YFSETQ, per germline. This CDR3 spans 16 amino acids. The J segment lost 2 bases and the V segment lost 0 bases, leaving 6 bases of the junction unmatched. The CDR3 nucleotides are TGCGCCAGCAGCTTGGGACAGGGGATTCTTCAAGAGACCCAGTACTTC. Its translation is CASSLGQGILQETQYF.

Comment on this clonotype: One end of the junction varies from germline; a read error may be responsible. The chain employs TRBV20-1 and TRBJ2-7; D might be TRBD1 (5 bases). Germline CDR1 is DFQATT and CDR2 is SNEGSKA (reference sequence). The CDR3 has 16 residues. The DNA of the CDR3 is TGCAGTGCTAGATTTCGTCAGGGCCCCGTACCCTACAAGCAGTACTTC. Translated: CSARFRQGPVPYKQYF.

This chain connects TRBV7-2 to TRBJ1-2, with unresolved D. This CDR3 contains 11 residues. Trimming took off 7 bases at V and 5 bases at J, with 8 bases between the two ends. Germline V CDR1 and CDR2: SGHTA, FQGNSA. CDR3 sequence reads: CASNRLYGYTF. For the CDR3, the DNA is TGTGCCAGCAACCGGCTTTATGGCTACACCTTC.